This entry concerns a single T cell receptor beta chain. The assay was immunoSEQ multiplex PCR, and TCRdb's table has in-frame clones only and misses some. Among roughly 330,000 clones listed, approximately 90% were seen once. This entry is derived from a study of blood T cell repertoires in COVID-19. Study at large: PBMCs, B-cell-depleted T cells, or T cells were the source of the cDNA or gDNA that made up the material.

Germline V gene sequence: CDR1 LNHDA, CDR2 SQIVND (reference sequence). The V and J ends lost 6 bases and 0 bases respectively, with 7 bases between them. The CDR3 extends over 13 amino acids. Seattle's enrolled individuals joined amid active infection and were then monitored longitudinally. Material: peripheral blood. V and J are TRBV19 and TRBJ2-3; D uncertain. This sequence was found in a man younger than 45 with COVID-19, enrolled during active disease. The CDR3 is CASRPRSTDTQYF. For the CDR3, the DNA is TGTGCCAGTAGGCCCAGGAGCACAGATACGCAGTATTTT.